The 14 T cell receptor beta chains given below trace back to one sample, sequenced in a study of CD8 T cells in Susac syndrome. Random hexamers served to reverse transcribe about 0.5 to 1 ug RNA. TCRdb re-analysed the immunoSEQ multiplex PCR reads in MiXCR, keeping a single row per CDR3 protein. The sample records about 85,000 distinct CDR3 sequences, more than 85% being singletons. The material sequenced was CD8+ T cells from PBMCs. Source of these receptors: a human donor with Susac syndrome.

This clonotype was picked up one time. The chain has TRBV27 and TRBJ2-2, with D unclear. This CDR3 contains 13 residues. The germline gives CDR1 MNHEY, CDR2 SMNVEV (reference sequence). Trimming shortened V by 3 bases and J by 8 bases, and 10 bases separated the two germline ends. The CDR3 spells CASSFGTPGELFF. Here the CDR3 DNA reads TGTGCCAGCAGTTTCGGCACACCGGGGGAGCTGTTTTTT.

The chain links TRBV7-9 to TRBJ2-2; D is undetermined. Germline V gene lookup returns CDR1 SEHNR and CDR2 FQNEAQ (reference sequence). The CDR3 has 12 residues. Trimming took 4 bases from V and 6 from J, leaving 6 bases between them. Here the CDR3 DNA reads TGTGCCAGCAGCTCCCTGGCCGGGGAGCTGTTTTTT. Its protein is CASSSLAGELFF.

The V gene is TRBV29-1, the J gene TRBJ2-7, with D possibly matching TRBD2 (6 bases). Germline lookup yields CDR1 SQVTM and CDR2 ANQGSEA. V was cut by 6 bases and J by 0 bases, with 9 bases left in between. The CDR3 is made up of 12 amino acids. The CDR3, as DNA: TGCAGCGTCTTGACTAGCTCCTACGAGCAGTACTTC. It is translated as CSVLTSSYEQYF.

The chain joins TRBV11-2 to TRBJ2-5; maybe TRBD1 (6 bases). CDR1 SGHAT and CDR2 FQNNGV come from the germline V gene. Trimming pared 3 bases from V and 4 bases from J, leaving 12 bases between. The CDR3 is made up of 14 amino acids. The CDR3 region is CASSLDRPPETQYF. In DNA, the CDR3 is TGTGCCAGCAGCTTGGACAGACCCCCAGAGACCCAGTACTTC.

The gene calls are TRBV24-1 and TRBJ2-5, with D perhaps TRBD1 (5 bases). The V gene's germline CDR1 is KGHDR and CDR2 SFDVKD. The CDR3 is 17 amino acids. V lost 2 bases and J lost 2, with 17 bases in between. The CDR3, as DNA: TGTGCCACCAGTGATTCAACCCAAGGGGCCCTACAAGAGACCCAGTACTTC. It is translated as CATSDSTQGALQETQYF.

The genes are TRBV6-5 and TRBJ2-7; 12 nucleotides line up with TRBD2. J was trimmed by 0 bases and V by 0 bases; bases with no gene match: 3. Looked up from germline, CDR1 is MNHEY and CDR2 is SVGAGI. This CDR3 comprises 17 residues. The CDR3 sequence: CASSYSGTSGFSYEQYF. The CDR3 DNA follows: TGTGCCAGCAGTTACTCCGGGACTAGCGGGTTCTCCTACGAGCAGTACTTC.

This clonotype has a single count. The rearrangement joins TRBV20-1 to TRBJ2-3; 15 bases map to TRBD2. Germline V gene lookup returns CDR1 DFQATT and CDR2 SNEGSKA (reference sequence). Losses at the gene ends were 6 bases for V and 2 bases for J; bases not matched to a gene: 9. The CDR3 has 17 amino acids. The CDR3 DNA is TGCAGTGCGGGGGGACTAGCGGGAGGACAGTCCACAGATACGCAGTATTTT. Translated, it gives CSAGGLAGGQSTDTQYF.

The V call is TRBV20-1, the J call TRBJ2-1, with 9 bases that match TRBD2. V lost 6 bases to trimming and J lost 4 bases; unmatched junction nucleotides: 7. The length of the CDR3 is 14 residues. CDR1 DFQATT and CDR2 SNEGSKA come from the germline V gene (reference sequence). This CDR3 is CSASLAGLYNEQFF. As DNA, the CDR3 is TGCAGTGCATCCCTAGCGGGGCTATACAATGAGCAGTTCTTC.

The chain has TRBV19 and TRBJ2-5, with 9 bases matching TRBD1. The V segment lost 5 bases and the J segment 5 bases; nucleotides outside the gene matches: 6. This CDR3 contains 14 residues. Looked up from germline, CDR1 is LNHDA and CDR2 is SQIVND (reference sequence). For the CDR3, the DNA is TGTGCCAGTAGTCCGAGGACAGGGGTTGAGACCCAGTACTTC. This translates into CASSPRTGVETQYF.

The CDR3 spells CASSQSAPSNQPQHF. The DNA of the CDR3 is TGCGCCAGCAGTCAATCGGCCCCGTCGAATCAGCCCCAGCATTTT. This chain uses TRBV23-1 with TRBJ1-5; D is undetermined. TRBV23-1 is identified as an open reading frame with a role that is uncertain. Trimming took off 0 bases at V and 4 bases at J, with 10 bases between the two ends. The CDR3 consists of 15 residues.

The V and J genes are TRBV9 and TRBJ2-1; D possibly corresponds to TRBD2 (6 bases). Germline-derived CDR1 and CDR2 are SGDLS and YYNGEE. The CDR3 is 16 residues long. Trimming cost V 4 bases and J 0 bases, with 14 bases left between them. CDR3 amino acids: CASSPHRGSSYNEQFF. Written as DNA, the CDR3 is TGTGCCAGCAGCCCACACCGGGGGAGCTCCTACAATGAGCAGTTCTTC.

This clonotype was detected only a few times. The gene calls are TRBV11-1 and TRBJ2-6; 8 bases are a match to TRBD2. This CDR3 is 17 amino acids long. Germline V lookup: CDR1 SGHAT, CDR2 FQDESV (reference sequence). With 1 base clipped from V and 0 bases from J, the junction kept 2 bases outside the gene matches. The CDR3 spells CASSLGTSFSGANVLTF. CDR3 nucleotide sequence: TGTGCCAGCAGCTTAGGGACTAGCTTCTCTGGGGCCAACGTCCTGACTTTC.

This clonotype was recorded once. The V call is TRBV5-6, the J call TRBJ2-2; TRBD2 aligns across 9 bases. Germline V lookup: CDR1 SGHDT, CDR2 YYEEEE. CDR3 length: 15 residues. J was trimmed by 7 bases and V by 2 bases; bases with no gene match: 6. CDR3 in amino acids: CASSFTAGGGGELFF. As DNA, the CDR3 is TGTGCCAGCAGCTTCACAGCGGGAGGAGGCGGGGAGCTGTTTTTT. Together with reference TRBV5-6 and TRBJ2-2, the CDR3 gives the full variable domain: DAGVTQSPTHLIKTRGQQVTLRCSPKSGHDTVSWYQQALGQGPQFIFQYYEEEERQRGNFPDRFSGHQFPNYSSELNVNALLLGDSALYLCASSFTAGGGGELFFGEGSRLTVL.

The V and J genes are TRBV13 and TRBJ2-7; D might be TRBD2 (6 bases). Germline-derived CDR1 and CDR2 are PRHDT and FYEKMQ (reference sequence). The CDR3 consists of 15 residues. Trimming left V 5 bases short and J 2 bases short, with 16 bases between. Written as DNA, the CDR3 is TGTGCCAGCAGCGCTGCGCGGGGTGAGCCCTACGAGCAGTACTTC. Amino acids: CASSAARGEPYEQYF.